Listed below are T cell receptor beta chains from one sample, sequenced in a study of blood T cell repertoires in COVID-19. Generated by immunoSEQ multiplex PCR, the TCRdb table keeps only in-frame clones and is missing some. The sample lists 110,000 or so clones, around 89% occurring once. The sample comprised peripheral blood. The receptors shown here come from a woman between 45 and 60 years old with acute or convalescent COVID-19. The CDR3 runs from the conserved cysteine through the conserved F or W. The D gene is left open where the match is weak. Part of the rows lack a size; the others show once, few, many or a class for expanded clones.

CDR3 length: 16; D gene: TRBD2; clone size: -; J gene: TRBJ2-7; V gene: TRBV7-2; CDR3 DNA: TGTGCCAGCAGCTCCCTTGGGCTAGCGGGATCCTACGAGCAGTACTTC; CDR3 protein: CASSSLGLAGSYEQYF
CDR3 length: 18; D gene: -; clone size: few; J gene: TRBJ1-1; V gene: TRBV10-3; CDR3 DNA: TGTGCCATCAGTGAGTCGAGGGGTAGGGAGGGCTCGAACACTGAAGCTTTCTTT; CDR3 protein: CAISESRGREGSNTEAFF
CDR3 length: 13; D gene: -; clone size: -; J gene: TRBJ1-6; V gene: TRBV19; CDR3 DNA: TGTGCCACTTCAACGGTTGTTAATTCACCCCTCCACTTT; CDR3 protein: CATSTVVNSPLHF
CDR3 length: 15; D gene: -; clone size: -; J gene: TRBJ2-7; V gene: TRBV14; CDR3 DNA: TGTGCCAGCAGCCAAGAGACTAGTGCTATCCACGAGCAGTACTTC; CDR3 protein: CASSQETSAIHEQYF
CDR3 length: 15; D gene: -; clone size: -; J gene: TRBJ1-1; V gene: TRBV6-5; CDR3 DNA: TGTGCCAGCAGTTACGCCGGAACAGGGAACACTGAAGCTTTCTTT; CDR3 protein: CASSYAGTGNTEAFF
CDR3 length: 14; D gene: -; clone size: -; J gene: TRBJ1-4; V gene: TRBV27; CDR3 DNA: TGTGCCAGCAGTTCCTTCAGGGGTGGGGAAAAACTGTTTTTT; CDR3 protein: CASSSFRGGEKLFF
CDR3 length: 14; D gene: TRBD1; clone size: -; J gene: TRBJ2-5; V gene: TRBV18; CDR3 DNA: TGTGCCAGCTCCGCGACAGGGGCAGGGGAGACCCAGTACTTC; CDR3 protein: CASSATGAGETQYF
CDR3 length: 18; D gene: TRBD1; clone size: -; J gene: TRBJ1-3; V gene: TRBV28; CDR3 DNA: TGTGCCAGCAGTTATTACCCCGGGACAGACACCTCTGGAAACACCATATATTTT; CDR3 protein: CASSYYPGTDTSGNTIYF
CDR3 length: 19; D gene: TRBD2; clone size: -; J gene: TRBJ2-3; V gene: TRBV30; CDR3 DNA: TGTGCCTGGAGTTGGACTAGCGGGGGGCCTAAGGCTAGCACAGATACGCAGTATTTT; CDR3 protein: CAWSWTSGGPKASTDTQYF
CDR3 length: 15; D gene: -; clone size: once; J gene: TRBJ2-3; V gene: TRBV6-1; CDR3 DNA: TGTGCCAGCAGTGAGCTACAGGGTCTCTCAGATACGCAGTATTTT; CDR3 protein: CASSELQGLSDTQYF
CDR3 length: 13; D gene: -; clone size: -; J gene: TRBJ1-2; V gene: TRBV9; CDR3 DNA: TGTGCCAGCACCCCTGACTTTCCGAGGGGCTACACCTTC; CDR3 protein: CASTPDFPRGYTF
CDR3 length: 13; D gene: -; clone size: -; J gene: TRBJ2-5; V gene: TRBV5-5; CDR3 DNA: TGTGCCAGCAGCTTGGCAGGGCCAGAGACCCAGTACTTC; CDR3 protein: CASSLAGPETQYF
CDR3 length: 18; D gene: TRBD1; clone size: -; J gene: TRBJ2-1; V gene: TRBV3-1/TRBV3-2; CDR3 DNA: TGTGCCAGCAGCCAAGATCCGCCGGGACAGGAGAACTACAATGAGCAGTTCTTC; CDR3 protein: CASSQDPPGQENYNEQFF
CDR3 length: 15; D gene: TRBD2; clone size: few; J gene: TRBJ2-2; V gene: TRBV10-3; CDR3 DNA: TGTGCCATCAGTGGGACTAGCGGGACCACCGGGGAGCTGTTTTTT; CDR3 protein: CAISGTSGTTGELFF
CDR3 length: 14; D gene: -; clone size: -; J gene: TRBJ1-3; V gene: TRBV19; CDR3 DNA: TGTGCCAGTAGACAGGGATTCTCTGGAAACACCATATATTTT; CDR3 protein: CASRQGFSGNTIYF
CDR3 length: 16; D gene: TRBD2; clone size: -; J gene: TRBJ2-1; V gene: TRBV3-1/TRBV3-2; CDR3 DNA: TGTGCCAGCAGACGAGCCGGGACTAGCGGTTCACATGAGCAGTTCTTC; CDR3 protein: CASRRAGTSGSHEQFF
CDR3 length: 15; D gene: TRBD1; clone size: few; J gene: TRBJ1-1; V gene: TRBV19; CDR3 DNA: TGTGCCAGTAGTAGGTCGTGGACAGGGGCCTATGAAGCTTTCTTT; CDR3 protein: CASSRSWTGAYEAFF
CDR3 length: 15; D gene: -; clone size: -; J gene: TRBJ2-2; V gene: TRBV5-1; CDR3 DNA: TGCGCCAGCATTGATCAACAGCCAAACACCGGGGAGCTGTTTTTT; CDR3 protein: CASIDQQPNTGELFF
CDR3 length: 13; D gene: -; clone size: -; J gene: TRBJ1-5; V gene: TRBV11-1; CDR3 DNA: TGTGCCAGCAGCGTCGAGGCCCGGGGGCCCCAGCATTTT; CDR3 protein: CASSVEARGPQHF
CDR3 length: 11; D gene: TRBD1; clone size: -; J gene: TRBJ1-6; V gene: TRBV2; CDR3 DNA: TGTGCCAGCATTCTGTCAGGGGGTCCCCACTTT; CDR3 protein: CASILSGGPHF
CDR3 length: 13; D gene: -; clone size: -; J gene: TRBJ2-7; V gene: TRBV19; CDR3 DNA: TGTGCCAGTTCTGAGCACAGGGAGTACGAGCAGTACTTC; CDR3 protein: CASSEHREYEQYF
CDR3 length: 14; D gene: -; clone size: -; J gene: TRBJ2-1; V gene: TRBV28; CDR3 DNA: TGTGCCAGCAGTTTACAGGTATCCTACAATGAGCAGTTCTTC; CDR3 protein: CASSLQVSYNEQFF
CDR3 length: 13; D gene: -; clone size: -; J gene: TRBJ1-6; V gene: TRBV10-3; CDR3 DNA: TGTGCCATCAGTGGAACGGGAGGGTCACCCCTCCACTTT; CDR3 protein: CAISGTGGSPLHF
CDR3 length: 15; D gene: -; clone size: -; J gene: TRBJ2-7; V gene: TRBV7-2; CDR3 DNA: TGTGCCAGCAGCTTAGGGATTCCGGGATCCTACGAGCAGTACTTC; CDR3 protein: CASSLGIPGSYEQYF
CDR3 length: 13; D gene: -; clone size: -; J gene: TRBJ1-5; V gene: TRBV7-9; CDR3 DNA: TGTGCCAGCAGCTTCGAGGGTTTAGGGCCCCAGCATTTT; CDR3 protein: CASSFEGLGPQHF
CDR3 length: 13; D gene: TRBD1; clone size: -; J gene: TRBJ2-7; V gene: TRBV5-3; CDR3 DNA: TGTGCCAGAAGGTGGACAGGGGGCTACGAGCAGTACTTC; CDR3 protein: CARRWTGGYEQYF
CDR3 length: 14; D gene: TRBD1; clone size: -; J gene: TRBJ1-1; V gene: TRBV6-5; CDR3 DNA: TGTGCCAGCAGTTACCACAGGGGGCGGGCTGAAGCTTTCTTT; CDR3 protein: CASSYHRGRAEAFF
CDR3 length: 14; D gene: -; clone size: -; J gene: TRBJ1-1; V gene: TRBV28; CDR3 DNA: TGTGCCAGCAACAAACAGGGACGAGGAACTGAAGCTTTCTTT; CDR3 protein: CASNKQGRGTEAFF
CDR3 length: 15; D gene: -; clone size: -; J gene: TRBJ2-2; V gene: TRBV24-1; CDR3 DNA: TGTGCCACCAGTGCCCTGGGCCCGAACACCGGGGAGCTGTTTTTT; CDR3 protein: CATSALGPNTGELFF
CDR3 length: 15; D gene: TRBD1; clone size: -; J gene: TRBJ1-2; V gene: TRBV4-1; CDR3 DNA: TGCGCCAGCAGCCATACAGGGGGCGAGGGCTATGGCTACACCTTC; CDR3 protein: CASSHTGGEGYGYTF
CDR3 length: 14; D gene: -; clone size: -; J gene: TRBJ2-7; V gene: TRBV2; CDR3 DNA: TGTGCCAGCAGTGGGTGGCAGGCCGCCTACGAGCAGTACTTC; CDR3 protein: CASSGWQAAYEQYF
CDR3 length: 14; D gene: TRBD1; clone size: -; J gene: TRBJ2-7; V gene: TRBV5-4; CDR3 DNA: TGTGCCAGCAGCTTTGACAGGGGCCCCTACGAGCAGTACTTC; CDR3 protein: CASSFDRGPYEQYF
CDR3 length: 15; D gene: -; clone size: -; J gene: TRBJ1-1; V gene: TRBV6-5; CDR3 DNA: TGTGCCAGCAGTACTGGGACTGGGTTGAACACTGAAGCTTTCTTT; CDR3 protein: CASSTGTGLNTEAFF
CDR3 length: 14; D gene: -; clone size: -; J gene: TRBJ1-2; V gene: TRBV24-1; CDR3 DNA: TGTGCCACCAGTGACCGGACTTCTAACTATGGCTACACCTTC; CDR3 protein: CATSDRTSNYGYTF
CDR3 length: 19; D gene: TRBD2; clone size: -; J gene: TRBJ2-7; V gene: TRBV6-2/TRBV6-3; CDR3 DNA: TGTGCCAGCAGTCGCTCCCCTTTAGCGGGTACCATGGGTTCCTACGAGCAGTACTTC; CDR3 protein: CASSRSPLAGTMGSYEQYF
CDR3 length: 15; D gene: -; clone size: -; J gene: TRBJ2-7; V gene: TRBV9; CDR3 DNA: TGTGCCAGCAGCGTAAGCGGAGGGAGCTCCTACGAGCAGTACTTC; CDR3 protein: CASSVSGGSSYEQYF
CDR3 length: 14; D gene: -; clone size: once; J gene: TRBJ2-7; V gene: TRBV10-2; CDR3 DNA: TGCGCCAGCAGTAGTGGGCAGATCCCCTACGAGCAGTACTTC; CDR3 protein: CASSSGQIPYEQYF
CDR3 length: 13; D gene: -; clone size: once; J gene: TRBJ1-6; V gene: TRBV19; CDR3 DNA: TGTGCCAGTAACAACAGGTTGGCTTCACCCCTCCACTTT; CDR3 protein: CASNNRLASPLHF
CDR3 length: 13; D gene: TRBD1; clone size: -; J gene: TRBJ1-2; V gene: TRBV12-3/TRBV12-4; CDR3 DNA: TGTGCCAGCAGCCCGACAGGGAGACATGGCTACACCTTC; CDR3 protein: CASSPTGRHGYTF
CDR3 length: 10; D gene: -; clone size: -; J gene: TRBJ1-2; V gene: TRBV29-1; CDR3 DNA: TGCAGCGTTGAAACCCGGGGCTACACCTTC; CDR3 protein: CSVETRGYTF
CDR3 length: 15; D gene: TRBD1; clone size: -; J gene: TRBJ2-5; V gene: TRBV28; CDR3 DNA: TGTGCCAGCAGCCCTCGGGGACAGGGGGATGAGACCCAGTACTTC; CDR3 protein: CASSPRGQGDETQYF
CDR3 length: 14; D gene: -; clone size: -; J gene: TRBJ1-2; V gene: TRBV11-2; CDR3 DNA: TGTGCCAGCAGCTTAGGAGCGGTAAACTATGGCTACACCTTC; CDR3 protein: CASSLGAVNYGYTF
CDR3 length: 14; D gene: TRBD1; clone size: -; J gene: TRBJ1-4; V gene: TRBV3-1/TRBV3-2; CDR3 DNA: TGTGCCAGCAGCTTTCGGACAGGGGGAGAAAAACTGTTTTTT; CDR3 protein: CASSFRTGGEKLFF
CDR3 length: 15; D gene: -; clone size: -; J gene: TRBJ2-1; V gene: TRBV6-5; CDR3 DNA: TGTGCCAGCAGTTACTCTGTTCGGTCCTACAATGAGCAGTTCTTC; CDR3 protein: CASSYSVRSYNEQFF
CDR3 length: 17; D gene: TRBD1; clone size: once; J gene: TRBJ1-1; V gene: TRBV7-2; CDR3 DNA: TGTGCCAGCAGCGGTATTTGGACAGGGGGCGCAGACACTGAAGCTTTCTTT; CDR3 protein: CASSGIWTGGADTEAFF
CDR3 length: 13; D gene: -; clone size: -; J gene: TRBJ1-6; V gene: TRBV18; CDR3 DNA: TGTGCCAGCTCACCAGACAGGAATTCACCCCTCCACTTT; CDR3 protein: CASSPDRNSPLHF
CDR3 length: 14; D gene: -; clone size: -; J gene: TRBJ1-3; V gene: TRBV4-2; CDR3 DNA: TGTGCCAGCAGCCAAGAGTCTCGGGAAAACACCATATATTTT; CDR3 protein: CASSQESRENTIYF
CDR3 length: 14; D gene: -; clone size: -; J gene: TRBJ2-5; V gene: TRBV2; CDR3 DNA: TGTGCCAGCAGTGAAAACGGTCTAGCTGAGACCCAGTACTTC; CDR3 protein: CASSENGLAETQYF
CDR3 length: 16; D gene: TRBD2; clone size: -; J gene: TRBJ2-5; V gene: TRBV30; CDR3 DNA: TGTGCCTGGAGTGCGGGACTAGCGGGGGGGCGAGAGACCCAGTACTTC; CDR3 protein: CAWSAGLAGGRETQYF
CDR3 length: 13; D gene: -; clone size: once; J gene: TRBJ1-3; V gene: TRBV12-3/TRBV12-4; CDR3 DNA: TGTGCCAGCAGTTTAGCAGAGGGTAACACCATATATTTT; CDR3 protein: CASSLAEGNTIYF